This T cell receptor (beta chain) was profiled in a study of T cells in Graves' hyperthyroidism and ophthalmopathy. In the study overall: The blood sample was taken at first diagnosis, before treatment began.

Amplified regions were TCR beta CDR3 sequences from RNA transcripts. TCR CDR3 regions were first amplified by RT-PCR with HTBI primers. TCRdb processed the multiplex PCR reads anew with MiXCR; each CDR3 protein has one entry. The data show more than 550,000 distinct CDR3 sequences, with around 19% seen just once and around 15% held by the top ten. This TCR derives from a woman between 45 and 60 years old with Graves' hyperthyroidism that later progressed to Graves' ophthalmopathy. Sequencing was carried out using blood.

This CDR3 reads CASSLATGDYGYTF. CDR3 coding DNA: TGTGCCAGCAGCTTGGCGACAGGAGACTATGGCTACACCTTC. The chain joins TRBV5-5 to TRBJ1-2, with D possibly matching TRBD1 (6 bases). Germline V lookup: CDR1 SGHKS, CDR2 YYEKEE (reference sequence). V lost 0 bases and J lost 3, with 9 bases in between. The CDR3 runs 14 residues.